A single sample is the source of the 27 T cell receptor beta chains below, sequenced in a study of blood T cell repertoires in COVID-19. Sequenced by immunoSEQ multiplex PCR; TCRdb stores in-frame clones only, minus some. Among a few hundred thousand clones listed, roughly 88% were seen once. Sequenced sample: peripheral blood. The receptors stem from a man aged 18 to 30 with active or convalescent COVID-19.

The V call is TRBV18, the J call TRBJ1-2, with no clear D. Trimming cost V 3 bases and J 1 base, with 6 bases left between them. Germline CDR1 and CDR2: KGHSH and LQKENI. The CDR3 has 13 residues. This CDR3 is CASSPGRNYGYTF. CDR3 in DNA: TGTGCCAGCTCACCTGGCCGTAACTATGGCTACACCTTC.

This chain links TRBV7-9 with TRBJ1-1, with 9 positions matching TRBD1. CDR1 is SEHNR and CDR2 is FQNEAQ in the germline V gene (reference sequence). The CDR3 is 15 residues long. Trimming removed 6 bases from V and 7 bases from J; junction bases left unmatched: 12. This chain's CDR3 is CASRLGTGSAGEAFF. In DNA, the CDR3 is TGTGCCAGCAGACTCGGGACAGGGAGCGCAGGTGAAGCTTTCTTT.

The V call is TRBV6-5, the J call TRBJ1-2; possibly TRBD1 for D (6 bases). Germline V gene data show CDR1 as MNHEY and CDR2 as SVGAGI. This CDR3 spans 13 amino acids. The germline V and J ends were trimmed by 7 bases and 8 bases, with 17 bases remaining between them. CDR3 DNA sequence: TGTGCCAGCACGGGGGGGCTCGTCGGCGGCTACACCTTC. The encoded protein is CASTGGLVGGYTF.

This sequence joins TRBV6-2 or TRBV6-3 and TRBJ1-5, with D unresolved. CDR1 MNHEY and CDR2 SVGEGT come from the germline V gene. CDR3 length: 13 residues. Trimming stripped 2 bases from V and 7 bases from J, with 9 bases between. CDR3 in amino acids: CASSYISGQPQHF. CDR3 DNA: TGTGCCAGCAGTTACATCTCGGGGCAGCCCCAGCATTTT.

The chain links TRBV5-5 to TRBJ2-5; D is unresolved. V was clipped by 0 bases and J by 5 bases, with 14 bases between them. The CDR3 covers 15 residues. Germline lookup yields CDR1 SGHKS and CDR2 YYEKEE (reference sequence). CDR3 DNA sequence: TGTGCCAGCAGCTTGGCCAGTGGTCTCGTGGAGACCCAGTACTTC. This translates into CASSLASGLVETQYF. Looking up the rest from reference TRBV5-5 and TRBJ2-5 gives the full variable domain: DAGVTQSPTHLIKTRGQQVTLRCSPISGHKSVSWYQQVLGQGPQFIFQYYEKEERGRGNFPDRFSARQFPNYSSELNVNALLLGDSALYLCASSLASGLVETQYFGPGTRLLVL.

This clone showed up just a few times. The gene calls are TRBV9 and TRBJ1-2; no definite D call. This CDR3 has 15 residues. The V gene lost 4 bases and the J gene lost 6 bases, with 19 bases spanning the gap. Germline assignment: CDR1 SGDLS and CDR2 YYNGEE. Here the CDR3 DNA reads TGTGCCAGCAGCCTCCGGTTCCTACCAGACAATGGCTACACCTTC. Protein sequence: CASSLRFLPDNGYTF.

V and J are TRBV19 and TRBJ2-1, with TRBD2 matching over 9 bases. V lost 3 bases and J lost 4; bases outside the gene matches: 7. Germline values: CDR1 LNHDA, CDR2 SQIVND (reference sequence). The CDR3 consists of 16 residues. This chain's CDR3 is CASSILSGGGYNEQFF. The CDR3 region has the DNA TGTGCCAGTAGTATCCTTAGCGGGGGAGGTTACAATGAGCAGTTCTTC.

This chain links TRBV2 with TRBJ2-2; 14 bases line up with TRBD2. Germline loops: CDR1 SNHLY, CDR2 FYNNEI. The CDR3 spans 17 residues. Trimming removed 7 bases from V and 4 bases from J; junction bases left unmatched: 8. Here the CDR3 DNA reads TGTGCCAGCATCACCGGGACTAGCGGGGGTATCACCGGGGAGCTGTTTTTT. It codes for CASITGTSGGITGELFF.

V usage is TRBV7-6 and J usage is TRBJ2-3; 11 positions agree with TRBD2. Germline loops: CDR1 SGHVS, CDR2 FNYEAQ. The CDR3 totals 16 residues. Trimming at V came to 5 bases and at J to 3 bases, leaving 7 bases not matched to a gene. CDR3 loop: CASSPGTSGLTDTQYF. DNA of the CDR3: TGTGCCAGCAGCCCCGGGACTAGCGGTCTGACAGATACGCAGTATTTT.

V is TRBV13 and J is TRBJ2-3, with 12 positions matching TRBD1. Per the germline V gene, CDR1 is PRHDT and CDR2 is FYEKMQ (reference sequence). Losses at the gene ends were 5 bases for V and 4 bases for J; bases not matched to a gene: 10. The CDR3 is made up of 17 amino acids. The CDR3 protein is CASSAQGDRGPSDTQYF. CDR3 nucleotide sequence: TGTGCCAGCAGCGCGCAAGGGGACAGGGGGCCATCAGATACGCAGTATTTT.

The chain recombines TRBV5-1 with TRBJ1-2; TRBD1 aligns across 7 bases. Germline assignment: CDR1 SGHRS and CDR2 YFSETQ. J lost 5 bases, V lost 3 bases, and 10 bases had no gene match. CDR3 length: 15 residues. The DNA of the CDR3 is TGCGCCAGCAGCTACTATACAGGGGCCCCTTATGGCTACACCTTC. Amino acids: CASSYYTGAPYGYTF.

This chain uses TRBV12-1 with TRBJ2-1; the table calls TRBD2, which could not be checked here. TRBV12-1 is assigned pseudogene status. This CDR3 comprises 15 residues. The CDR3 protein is CASSLERGEGNEQFF. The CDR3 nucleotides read TGTGCCAGCAGCCTGGAGCGGGGGGAAGGGAATGAGCAGTTCTTC.

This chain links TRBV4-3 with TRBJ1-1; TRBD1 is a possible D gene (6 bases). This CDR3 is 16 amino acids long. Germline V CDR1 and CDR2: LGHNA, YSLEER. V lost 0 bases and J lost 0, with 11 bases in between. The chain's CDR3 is CASSQEVGHLNTEAFF. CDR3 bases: TGCGCCAGCAGCCAAGAAGTGGGACACTTGAACACTGAAGCTTTCTTT.

DNA for the CDR3: TGTGCCAGCAGCCTAGCTCTGGAGTCTGTCTCCGGGGAGCTGTTTTTT. This gives the protein CASSLALESVSGELFF. The J gene is TRBJ2-2, the V gene TRBV5-6, with a tentative D call TRBD2 (5 bases). Germline V gene sequence: CDR1 SGHDT, CDR2 YYEEEE. The length of the CDR3 is 16 residues. The ends were cut back, 4 bases at V and 6 bases at J, with 19 bases in the middle. The full variable domain, with the rest looked up from reference TRBV5-6 and TRBJ2-2, is DAGVTQSPTHLIKTRGQQVTLRCSPKSGHDTVSWYQQALGQGPQFIFQYYEEEERQRGNFPDRFSGHQFPNYSSELNVNALLLGDSALYLCASSLALESVSGELFFGEGSRLTVL.

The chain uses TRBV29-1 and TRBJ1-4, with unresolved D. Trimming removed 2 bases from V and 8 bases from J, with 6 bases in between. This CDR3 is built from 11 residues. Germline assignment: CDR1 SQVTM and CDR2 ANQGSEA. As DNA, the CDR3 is TGCAGCGTTGAATTGAGGGAAAAACTGTTTTTT. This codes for CSVELREKLFF. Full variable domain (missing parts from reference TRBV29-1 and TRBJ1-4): SAVISQKPSRDICQRGTSLTIQCQVDSQVTMMFWYRQQPGQSLTLIATANQGSEATYESGFVIDKFPISRPNLTFSTLTVSNMSPEDSSIYLCSVELREKLFFGSGTQLSVL.

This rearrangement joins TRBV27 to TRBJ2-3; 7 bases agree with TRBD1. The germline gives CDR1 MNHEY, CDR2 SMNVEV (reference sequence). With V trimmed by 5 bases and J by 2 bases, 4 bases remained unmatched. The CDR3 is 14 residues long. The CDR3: CASSMGTDTDTQYF. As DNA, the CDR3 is TGTGCCAGCAGTATGGGGACAGACACAGATACGCAGTATTTT.

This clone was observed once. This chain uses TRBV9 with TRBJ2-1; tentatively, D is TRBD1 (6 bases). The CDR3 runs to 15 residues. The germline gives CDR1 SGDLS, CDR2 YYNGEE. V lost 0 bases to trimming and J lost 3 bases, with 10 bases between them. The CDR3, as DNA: TGTGCCAGCAGCGTAGAGGGACATGGCTACAATGAGCAGTTCTTC. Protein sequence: CASSVEGHGYNEQFF.

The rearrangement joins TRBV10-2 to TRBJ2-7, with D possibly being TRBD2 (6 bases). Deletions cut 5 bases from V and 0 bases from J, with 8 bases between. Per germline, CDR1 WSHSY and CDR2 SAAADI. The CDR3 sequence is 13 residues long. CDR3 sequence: CASSRAGSYEQYF. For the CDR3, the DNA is TGCGCCAGCAGTAGAGCGGGCTCCTACGAGCAGTACTTC.

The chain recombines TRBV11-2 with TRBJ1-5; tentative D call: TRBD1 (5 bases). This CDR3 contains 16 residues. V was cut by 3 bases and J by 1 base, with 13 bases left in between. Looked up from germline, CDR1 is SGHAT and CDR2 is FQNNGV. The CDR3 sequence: CASSFGGGGSNQPQHF. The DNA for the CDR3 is TGTGCCAGCAGCTTCGGCGGGGGGGGAAGCAATCAGCCCCAGCATTTT. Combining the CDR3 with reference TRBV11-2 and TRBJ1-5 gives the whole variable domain EAGVAQSPRYKIIEKRQSVAFWCNPISGHATLYWYQQILGQGPKLLIQFQNNGVVDDSQLPKDRFSAERLKGVDSTLKIQPAKLEDSAVYLCASSFGGGGSNQPQHFGDGTRLSIL.

The CDR3 nucleotides are TGTGCCAGCAGCTCAGCCCCGGACAGGGTGAACACTGAAGCTTTCTTT. Translation: CASSSAPDRVNTEAFF. This sequence joins TRBV13 and TRBJ1-1, with 8 positions matching TRBD1. CDR1 is PRHDT and CDR2 is FYEKMQ in the germline V gene (reference sequence). The V segment lost 4 bases and the J segment 0 bases; nucleotides outside the gene matches: 7. The CDR3 has 16 amino acids.

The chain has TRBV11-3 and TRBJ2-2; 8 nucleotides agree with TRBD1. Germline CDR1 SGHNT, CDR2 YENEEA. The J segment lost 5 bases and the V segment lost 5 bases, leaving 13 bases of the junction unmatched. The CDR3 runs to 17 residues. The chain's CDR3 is CASSSQGTGGRTGELFF. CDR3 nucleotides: TGTGCCAGCAGCAGCCAGGGGACAGGCGGGCGGACCGGGGAGCTGTTTTTT. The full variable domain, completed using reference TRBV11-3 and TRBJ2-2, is EAGVVQSPRYKIIEKKQPVAFWCNPISGHNTLYWYLQNLGQGPELLIRYENEEAVDDSQLPKDRFSAERLKGVDSTLKIQPAELGDSAVYLCASSSQGTGGRTGELFFGEGSRLTVL.

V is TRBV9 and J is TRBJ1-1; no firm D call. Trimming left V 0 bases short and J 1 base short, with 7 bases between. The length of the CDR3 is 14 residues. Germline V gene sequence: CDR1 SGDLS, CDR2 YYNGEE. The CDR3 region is CASSVVSQNTEAFF. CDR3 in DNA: TGTGCCAGCAGCGTAGTAAGCCAGAACACTGAAGCTTTCTTT. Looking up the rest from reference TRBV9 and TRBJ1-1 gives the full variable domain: DSGVTQTPKHLITATGQRVTLRCSPRSGDLSVYWYQQSLDQGLQFLIQYYNGEERAKGNILERFSAQQFPDLHSELNLSSLELGDSALYFCASSVVSQNTEAFFGQGTRLTVV.

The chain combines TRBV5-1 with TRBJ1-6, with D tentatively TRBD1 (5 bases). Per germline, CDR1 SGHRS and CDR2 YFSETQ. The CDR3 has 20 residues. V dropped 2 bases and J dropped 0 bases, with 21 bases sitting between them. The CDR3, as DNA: TGCGCCAGCAGCTTCTCAGGGCGTCGCCGAGCTAGCTCCTATAATTCACCCCTCCACTTT. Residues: CASSFSGRRRASSYNSPLHF.

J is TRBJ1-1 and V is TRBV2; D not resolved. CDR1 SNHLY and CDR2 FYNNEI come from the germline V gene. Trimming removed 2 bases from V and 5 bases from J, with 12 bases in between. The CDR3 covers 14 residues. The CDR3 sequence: CASSETLTRTEAFF. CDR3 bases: TGTGCCAGCAGTGAAACCCTGACGAGGACTGAAGCTTTCTTT.

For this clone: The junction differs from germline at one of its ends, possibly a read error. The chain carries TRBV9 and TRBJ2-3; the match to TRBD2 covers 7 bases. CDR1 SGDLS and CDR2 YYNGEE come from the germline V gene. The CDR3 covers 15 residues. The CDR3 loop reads CANSVAGAGSDTQYF. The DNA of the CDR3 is TGTGCCAACAGCGTAGCAGGAGCGGGGTCAGATACGCAGTATTTT.

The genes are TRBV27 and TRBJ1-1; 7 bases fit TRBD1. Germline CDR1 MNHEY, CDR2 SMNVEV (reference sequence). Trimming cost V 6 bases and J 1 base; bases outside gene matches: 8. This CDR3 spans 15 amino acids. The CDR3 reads CASRRFGTENTEAFF. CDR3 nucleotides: TGTGCCAGCAGGCGCTTCGGGACAGAGAACACTGAAGCTTTCTTT.

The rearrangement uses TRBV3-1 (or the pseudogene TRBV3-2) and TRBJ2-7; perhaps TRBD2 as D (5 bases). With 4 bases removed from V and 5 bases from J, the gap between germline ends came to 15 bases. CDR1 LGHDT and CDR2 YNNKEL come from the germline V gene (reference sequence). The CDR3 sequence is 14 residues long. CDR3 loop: CASSRILAGDEQYF. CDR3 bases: TGTGCCAGCAGCCGGATCCTAGCCGGCGACGAGCAGTACTTC.